One and the same sample provided the 20 T cell receptor beta chains below, sequenced in a study of metastatic and nonmetastatic thyroid tumors. With MiXCR, TCRdb reprocessed the PCR reads. Here the sample spans about 17,000 clones, about a quarter being singletons. Each patient came to thyroid surgery without any prior treatment (of any kind). Sequencing was performed on tumor tissue. The receptors derive from a female donor with papillary thyroid cancer or a benign thyroid nodule (not recorded which). Some clones in this sample may be carry-over from other donors' samples.

CDR3 DNA sequence: TGTGCCAGCAGTTTCTACGGTGAGAGCTCCTACGAGCAGTACTTC. Its protein is CASSFYGESSYEQYF. This rearrangement joins TRBV27 to TRBJ2-7, with no clear D. Germline CDR1 reads MNHEY; CDR2 reads SMNVEV (reference sequence). The CDR3 has 15 amino acids. The V and J ends lost 3 bases and 0 bases respectively, with 12 bases between them.

This clone occurred many times. The CDR3 sequence is CASSFGRIQETQYF. For the CDR3, the DNA is TGTGCCAGCAGTTTTGGACGGATACAAGAGACCCAGTACTTC. This chain connects TRBV12-3 or TRBV12-4 to TRBJ2-5; D uncertain. The V end was cut by 3 bases, the J end by 2 bases, with 10 bases between. CDR3 size: 14 residues.

This clone has a count of ten or more. The gene calls are TRBV20-1 and TRBJ1-5, with 11 nucleotides matching TRBD1. Germline CDR1 DFQATT, CDR2 SNEGSKA (reference sequence). Germline trimming cut 6 bases from V and 0 bases from J; bases unmatched to any gene: 7. CDR3 length equals 16 residues. CDR3 sequence: CSASGTGGYSNQPQHF. DNA for the CDR3: TGCAGTGCCTCCGGGACAGGGGGGTATAGCAATCAGCCCCAGCATTTT.

This sequence joins TRBV5-1 and TRBJ1-2, with D hard to call. Trimming removed 0 bases from V and 7 bases from J, with 10 bases in between. The length of the CDR3 is 13 residues. CDR1 is SGHRS and CDR2 is YFSETQ in the germline V gene. CDR3 DNA sequence: TGCGCCAGCAGCTTGGGAGGGAATGCTGGCTACACCTTC. Translated, it gives CASSLGGNAGYTF.

This clone was counted at least ten times. Other nucleotide sequences from this sample produce the same CDR3. The chain recombines TRBV20-1 with TRBJ1-4; a possible D gene is TRBD1 (5 bases). Trimming cost V 3 bases and J 11 bases, with 10 bases left between them. The CDR3 extends over 11 amino acids. CDR1 is DFQATT, CDR2 SNEGSKA, per germline (reference sequence). CDR3 residues: CSASRQRKLFF. CDR3 DNA sequence: TGCAGTGCTAGCCGACAGAGGAAACTGTTTTTT.

The J gene is TRBJ2-2, the V gene TRBV5-1, with 14 bases matching TRBD2. The CDR3 spans 17 residues. Germline V lookup: CDR1 SGHRS, CDR2 YFSETQ. Unmatched junction bases numbered 7, after V lost 3 bases and J lost 6 bases. In nucleotides, the CDR3 is TGCGCCAGCAGCTCGGGACTAGCGGGAGTTACTTCCGGGGAGCTGTTTTTT. This encodes CASSSGLAGVTSGELFF.

A word on this clone: With a much larger clone just one base away, this may be a read error. Other DNA sequences from this sample encode an identical CDR3 as well. The chain combines TRBV24-1 with TRBJ2-1, with D perhaps TRBD2 (6 bases). The V gene's germline CDR1 is KGHDR and CDR2 SFDVKD. CDR3 length: 15 amino acids. Trimming pared 5 bases from V and 3 bases from J, leaving 13 bases between. In nucleotides, the CDR3 is TGTGCCACCAGTGGGGGAGGAAAGGACTACAATGAGCAGTTCTTC. Protein product: CATSGGGKDYNEQFF.

The J gene is TRBJ2-7, the V gene TRBV20-1; the D gene is possibly TRBD1 (5 bases). V dropped 2 bases and J dropped 3 bases, with 14 bases sitting between them. The CDR3 has 14 residues. The germline V gene encodes CDR1 DFQATT and CDR2 SNEGSKA (reference sequence). CDR3 protein: CSARCWGRNYEQYF. CDR3 sequence (DNA): TGCAGTGCTAGATGTTGGGGCCGGAACTACGAGCAGTACTTC.

The chain joins TRBV27 to TRBJ1-2; 7 bases fit TRBD1. There are 13 residues in the CDR3. With 6 bases clipped from V and 4 bases from J, the junction kept 5 bases outside the gene matches. Germline CDR1 is MNHEY and CDR2 is SMNVEV (reference sequence). CDR3 protein: CASSREGAYGYTF. The DNA of the CDR3 is TGTGCCAGCAGCCGGGAGGGGGCCTATGGCTACACCTTC.

This clone has a count of ten or more. The chain employs TRBV5-4 and TRBJ2-1; the D is unclear. This CDR3 comprises 12 residues. V gave up 1 base and J gave up 7 bases, with 6 bases separating them. Germline lookup yields CDR1 SGHNT and CDR2 YYREEE (reference sequence). The CDR3 coding sequence is TGTGCCAGCAGCTTGCGCCAAAATGAGCAGTTCTTC. It is translated as CASSLRQNEQFF.

The chain combines TRBV20-1 with TRBJ1-1; weak D call: TRBD1 (6 bases). The V end was cut by 4 bases, the J end by 1 base, with 10 bases between. Germline V CDR1 and CDR2: DFQATT, SNEGSKA (reference sequence). The CDR3 covers 13 residues. CDR3 in amino acids: CSATTGRNTEAFF. The CDR3 nucleotides read TGCAGTGCTACGACAGGTCGGAACACTGAAGCTTTCTTT.

This clone was observed many times. The CDR3 DNA reads TGTGCCAGCAGCCTATCAGGGTCGGCCAATCAGCCCCAGCATTTT. Residues: CASSLSGSANQPQHF. This chain joins TRBV3-1 and TRBJ1-5; D might be TRBD1 (5 bases). Trimming removed 4 bases from V and 3 bases from J, with 13 bases in between. The CDR3 length is 15 residues. Germline CDR1 LGHDT, CDR2 YNNKEL (reference sequence).

The chain links TRBV6-5 to TRBJ2-5, with D hard to call. This CDR3 is 14 amino acids long. The V end lost 5 bases, the J end lost 4 bases, and 14 bases lay between the germline ends. CDR1 MNHEY and CDR2 SVGAGI come from the germline V gene. CDR3 loop: CASSVLDRSETQYF. For the CDR3, the DNA is TGTGCCAGCAGTGTTCTCGATAGGTCAGAGACCCAGTACTTC.

The sample holds a few counts of this clone. The sample holds other DNA sequences that translate to the same CDR3. V and J are TRBV12-3 or TRBV12-4 and TRBJ2-3; D assignment may be TRBD1 or TRBD2 (5 bases each). The V gene lost 6 bases and the J gene lost 5 bases, with 15 bases spanning the gap. This CDR3 region has 14 residues. The CDR3 reads CASSSARGGDTQYF. In nucleotides, the CDR3 is TGTGCCAGCAGCTCAGCGCGTGGGGGAGATACGCAGTATTTT.

This chain uses TRBV30 with TRBJ2-3; 7 positions match TRBD1. Germline values: CDR1 GTSNPN, CDR2 SVGIG (reference sequence). V gave up 1 base and J gave up 5 bases; unmatched junction bases: 6. This CDR3 is built from 14 residues. The CDR3 region is CAWSDRGEVDTQYF. CDR3 DNA: TGTGCCTGGAGTGACAGGGGTGAGGTAGATACGCAGTATTTT.

The chain recombines TRBV5-5 with TRBJ1-1; the match to TRBD1 covers 10 bases. Germline CDR1 is SGHKS and CDR2 is YYEKEE (reference sequence). With V trimmed by 5 bases and J by 6 bases, 7 bases remained unmatched. This CDR3 has 14 residues. In nucleotides, the CDR3 is TGTGCCAGCAGTCCAACCGGGACAGGGGCTGAAGCTTTCTTT. As protein: CASSPTGTGAEAFF.

The CDR3: CASSLAAGNYGYTF. The CDR3, as DNA: TGTGCCAGCAGCTTAGCGGCAGGAAACTATGGCTACACCTTC. The chain couples TRBV7-2 to TRBJ1-2; D remains unclear. CDR1 is SGHTA, CDR2 FQGNSA, per germline. With 0 bases removed from V and 2 bases from J, the gap between germline ends came to 7 bases. The CDR3 sequence is 14 residues long.

The V gene is TRBV5-1, the J gene TRBJ1-4, with 9 bases lining up with TRBD1. The CDR3 extends over 18 amino acids. Trimming took 3 bases from V and 0 from J; bases not matched to a gene: 9. Germline values: CDR1 SGHRS, CDR2 YFSETQ. The CDR3 is CASSSPPGQGATNEKLFF. The CDR3 DNA sequence: TGCGCCAGCAGCTCCCCGCCGGGACAGGGCGCAACTAATGAAAAACTGTTTTTT.

This clone has more than one count but fewer than ten. One base away lies a much larger clone, so this may be a sequencing read error. Other nucleotide sequences from this sample produce the same CDR3. This chain uses TRBV12-3 or TRBV12-4 with TRBJ2-7; 9 nucleotides align to TRBD1. The CDR3 runs 14 residues. The CDR3 DNA follows: TGTGCCAGCAGTTCCCCGGGACAGGGTAACGAGCGGTACTTC. Protein sequence: CASSSPGQGNERYF.

This clone was observed many times. V and J are TRBV10-3 and TRBJ2-1; 7 nucleotides agree with TRBD1. The CDR3 runs 15 residues. CDR1 and CDR2 (germline): ENHRY, SYGVKD. The trim removed 3 bases at V and 4 bases at J, leaving 6 bases unmatched. As DNA, the CDR3 is TGTGCCATCAGTGATTCACAGGGGAAATACAATGAGCAGTTCTTC. This translates into CAISDSQGKYNEQFF.